The 8 T cell receptor beta chains presented below share a single source sample, sequenced in a study of CD8 T cells in ankylosing spondylitis. Regarding the study as a whole: A TCR beta motif of several highly homologous variants seemed to mark ankylosing spondylitis blood.

TCRdb reanalysed the 5' RACE reads using MiXCR and keeps one entry per CDR3 protein. Among 500,000 to 550,000 distinct CDR3 sequences listed, roughly 13% were seen once. No antigens are known for them. Sample: blood, either unsorted or a sorted T cell fraction (not recorded which). These receptors were obtained from a male donor with ankylosing spondylitis.

This clonotype was counted a few times. The chain recombines TRBV20-1 with TRBJ2-3; the match to TRBD2 covers 10 bases. This CDR3 spans 15 amino acids. Unmatched junction bases numbered 9, after V lost 1 base and J lost 8 bases. The germline gives CDR1 DFQATT, CDR2 SNEGSKA (reference sequence). The CDR3, as DNA: TGCAGTGCTAGAGGGTCTAGCGGGAGTAGAGTTACGCAGTATTTT. Translated: CSARGSSGSRVTQYF.

This clonotype was counted only a few times. This chain uses TRBV25-1 with TRBJ2-1; the match to TRBD2 covers 7 bases. V was pared by 2 bases and J by 7 bases, with 5 bases of the junction left unmatched. This CDR3 is built from 14 residues. The germline CDR1 and CDR2 sequences are MGHDK and SYGVNS. The CDR3 DNA is TGTGCCAGCAGTGAAGCGGGAGCTTGGAATGAGCAGTTCTTC. Its translation is CASSEAGAWNEQFF.

This clonotype was seen only a few times. The chain combines TRBV10-2 with TRBJ2-3; 16 nucleotides line up with TRBD2. Germline V CDR1 and CDR2: WSHSY, SAAADI. With 2 bases clipped from V and 6 bases from J, the junction kept 8 bases outside the gene matches. The CDR3 spans 18 residues. The CDR3 nucleotides are TGCGCCAGCAGTGAGCCTGCGGGACTAGCGGGAGGGCGGGATACGCAGTATTTT. Translation gives CASSEPAGLAGGRDTQYF.

This clonotype came up a few times. CDR3 residues: CASSSRTGTSSADEQFF. The CDR3 DNA reads as TGTGCCAGCTCATCGCGAACCGGGACTAGCAGTGCCGATGAGCAGTTCTTC. V gene TRBV18 combines with J gene TRBJ2-1; 9 nucleotides agree with TRBD2. Losses at the gene ends were 5 bases for V and 8 bases for J; bases not matched to a gene: 16. The CDR3 totals 17 residues. The V gene's germline CDR1 is KGHSH and CDR2 LQKENI.

The chain combines TRBV27 with TRBJ1-6; TRBD1 is a possible D gene (5 bases). The CDR3 sequence is 14 residues long. Trimming took 6 bases from V and 5 from J, leaving 11 bases between them. Germline assignment: CDR1 MNHEY and CDR2 SMNVEV (reference sequence). CDR3 DNA sequence: TGTGCCAGCAGGTCGACAGTTGATAATTCACCCCTCCACTTT. Protein sequence: CASRSTVDNSPLHF.

This chain links TRBV27 with TRBJ2-5; D gene ambiguous. Germline V gene lookup returns CDR1 MNHEY and CDR2 SMNVEV (reference sequence). With 5 bases removed from V and 1 base from J, the gap between germline ends came to 11 bases. The CDR3 totals 14 residues. The CDR3 here is CASSARTGQETQYF. The CDR3 DNA sequence: TGTGCCAGCAGTGCCCGGACGGGCCAAGAGACCCAGTACTTC.

This clonotype was counted ten times or more. This rearrangement joins TRBV7-9 to TRBJ1-5; D may be TRBD1 (5 bases). CDR3 length: 15 residues. CDR1 is SEHNR and CDR2 is FQNEAQ in the germline V gene (reference sequence). V lost 1 base and J lost 0, with 7 bases in between. The CDR3 nucleotides are TGTGCCAGCAGCTTAGGGGGCAATAGCAATCAGCCCCAGCATTTT. It translates to CASSLGGNSNQPQHF. The variable domain in full, completed from reference TRBV7-9 and TRBJ1-5, reads DTGVSQNPRHKITKRGQNVTFRCDPISEHNRLYWYRQTLGQGPEFLTYFQNEAQLEKSRLLSDRFSAERPKGSFSTLEIQRTEQGDSAMYLCASSLGGNSNQPQHFGDGTRLSIL.

This clonotype was seen a handful of times. One end of the junction fails to match germline, which may point to a read error. The chain is built from TRBV12-3 or TRBV12-4 and TRBJ1-1; D gene ambiguous. The CDR3 is 12 amino acids. The CDR3 protein is CASSLGDHSRLF. CDR3 nucleotides: TGTGCCAGCAGTTTAGGTGATCACTCCCGGCTATTT.